A single sample is the source of the 18 T cell receptor beta chains below, sequenced in a study of Ad26.COV2.S vaccination and SARS-CoV-2 variants. Treatment given: 15 to 20 received Ad26.COV2.S at low or high dose, single or two shots; about 5 received placebo; per-sample allocation not given. Samples analyzed were those drawn on day 63 after the first vaccine or placebo injection. TCRdb's copy holds only in-frame clones and misses some; the assay was immunoSEQ multiplex PCR. The sample includes around 400,000 clones, approximately 83% of them seen just once. This sample comprised peripheral blood, obtained in a trial of Ad26.COV2.S vaccine versus placebo. The source is a person between 18 and 59 years old who received the Ad26.COV2.S COVID-19 vaccine or a placebo.

This chain uses TRBV5-8 with TRBJ1-5; maybe TRBD1 (6 bases). V gave up 4 bases and J gave up 4 bases, with 18 bases separating them. This CDR3 has 16 residues. Per the germline V gene, CDR1 is SGHTS and CDR2 is YDEGEE. This CDR3 is CASSPPRGPRNQPQHF. The CDR3 region has the DNA TGTGCCAGCAGCCCACCCCGGGGGCCGCGTAATCAGCCCCAGCATTTT.

The chain couples TRBV18 to TRBJ2-7, with 8 nucleotides matching TRBD1. The V and J ends lost 5 bases and 0 bases, in that order; junction bases with no gene match: 3. The CDR3 covers 14 residues. Germline CDR1 reads KGHSH; CDR2 reads LQKENI. The CDR3 loop is CASSDRGRSYEQYF. The CDR3 DNA reads TGTGCCAGCTCAGACAGGGGCCGCTCCTACGAGCAGTACTTC.

The chain carries TRBV7-2 and TRBJ2-2, with 12 bases matching TRBD2. In germline, CDR1 is SGHTA, CDR2 FQGNSA. The CDR3 contains 15 residues. Germline trimming cut 5 bases from V and 7 bases from J; bases unmatched to any gene: 5. The CDR3 coding sequence is TGTGCCAGCAGCGCTAGCGGGGGGGCAGTCGGGGAGCTGTTTTTT. Translated: CASSASGGAVGELFF.

The chain is built from TRBV11-2 and TRBJ2-7, with D unclear. Trimming left V 5 bases short and J 0 bases short, with 11 bases between. Germline V gene lookup returns CDR1 SGHAT and CDR2 FQNNGV. The CDR3 loop spans 14 amino acids. In nucleotides, the CDR3 is TGTGCCAGCAGCCGACGAGCCTCCTCCTACGAGCAGTACTTC. It yields the protein CASSRRASSYEQYF.

The rearrangement joins TRBV7-3 to TRBJ2-3; D is unclear. The CDR3 runs to 14 residues. Trimming pared 4 bases from V and 3 bases from J, leaving 11 bases between. Germline assignment: CDR1 SGHTA and CDR2 FQGTGA. The chain's CDR3 is CASSSRVETDTQYF. In DNA, the CDR3 is TGTGCCAGCAGCTCCCGGGTGGAAACAGATACGCAGTATTTT.

This clone turned up a few times. This chain uses TRBV5-4 with TRBJ1-3, with 8 bases that match TRBD1. V was pared by 4 bases and J by 4 bases, with 4 bases of the junction left unmatched. CDR1 SGHNT and CDR2 YYREEE come from the germline V gene (reference sequence). The CDR3 has 14 residues. The DNA of the CDR3 is TGTGCCAGCAGCCAGACAGGGGACGGAAACACCATATATTTT. Amino acid sequence: CASSQTGDGNTIYF.

CDR3: CASTTGLAGGSSYEQYF. CDR3 nucleotide sequence: TGTGCCAGCACCACAGGACTAGCGGGAGGAAGCTCCTACGAGCAGTACTTC. V usage is TRBV5-4 and J usage is TRBJ2-7; TRBD2 aligns across 14 bases. The germline V gene encodes CDR1 SGHNT and CDR2 YYREEE (reference sequence). V gave up 6 bases and J gave up 0 bases; unmatched junction bases: 8. The CDR3 consists of 17 residues.

This clone showed up just once. The rearrangement joins TRBV29-1 to TRBJ1-1, with no clear D. This CDR3 spans 15 amino acids. The germline V and J ends were trimmed by 0 bases and 1 base, with 12 bases remaining between them. Germline CDR1 is SQVTM and CDR2 is ANQGSEA. The CDR3 DNA is TGCAGCGTTGAAGATCGGGTAGGACGGAACACTGAAGCTTTCTTT. It codes for CSVEDRVGRNTEAFF.

The chain carries TRBV10-1 and TRBJ1-1, with no clear D. This CDR3 has 13 residues. Between the trimmed V and J ends, which lost 7 bases and 1 base, there was a span of 10 bases. Looked up from germline, CDR1 is WNHNN and CDR2 is SYGVQD (reference sequence). CDR3 amino acids: CASKAQPNTEAFF. The CDR3 coding sequence is TGCGCCAGCAAGGCACAGCCGAACACTGAAGCTTTCTTT.

The J gene is TRBJ1-2, the V gene TRBV30, with D unclear. Germline values: CDR1 GTSNPN, CDR2 SVGIG (reference sequence). The CDR3 is made up of 12 amino acids. Trimming stripped 0 bases from V and 4 bases from J, with 6 bases between. The CDR3 region is CAWSVLSYGYTF. The CDR3 DNA sequence: TGTGCCTGGAGTGTACTAAGCTATGGCTACACCTTC. The whole variable domain, remainder taken from reference TRBV30 and TRBJ1-2, is SQTIHQWPATLVQPVGSPLSLECTVEGTSNPNLYWYRQAAGRGLQLLFYSVGIGQISSEVPQNLSASRPQDRQFILSSKKLLLSDSGFYLCAWSVLSYGYTFGSGTRLTVV.

The chain employs TRBV30 and TRBJ2-3; a possible D gene is TRBD2 (6 bases). V lost 4 bases to trimming and J lost 10 bases, with 18 bases between them. The germline V gene encodes CDR1 GTSNPN and CDR2 SVGIG (reference sequence). This CDR3 comprises 13 residues. For the CDR3, the DNA is TGTGCCTGGACCCCTGGTAGCGGCAACTCGCAGTATTTT. Protein sequence: CAWTPGSGNSQYF. Full variable domain (missing parts from reference TRBV30 and TRBJ2-3): SQTIHQWPATLVQPVGSPLSLECTVEGTSNPNLYWYRQAAGRGLQLLFYSVGIGQISSEVPQNLSASRPQDRQFILSSKKLLLSDSGFYLCAWTPGSGNSQYFGPGTRLTVL.

The chain carries TRBV5-1 and TRBJ2-5; D unresolved. CDR3 length equals 14 residues. CDR1 SGHRS and CDR2 YFSETQ come from the germline V gene. V was clipped by 6 bases and J by 2 bases, with 14 bases between them. In DNA form, the CDR3 reads TGCGCCAGCAATCCGTTCCACATACAAGAGACCCAGTACTTC. Translation gives CASNPFHIQETQYF.

A single count supports this clone. J is TRBJ2-2 and V is TRBV5-1, with D maybe TRBD2 (5 bases). Trimming stripped 4 bases from V and 1 base from J, with 14 bases between. CDR1 is SGHRS and CDR2 is YFSETQ in the germline V gene. The CDR3 has 16 residues. CDR3 DNA sequence: TGCGCCAGCAGCCTTGGGCACGGACTGAACACCGGGGAGCTGTTTTTT. This translates into CASSLGHGLNTGELFF. Complete variable domain (other parts from reference TRBV5-1 and TRBJ2-2): KAGVTQTPRYLIKTRGQQVTLSCSPISGHRSVSWYQQTPGQGLQFLFEYFSETQRNKGNFPGRFSGRQFSNSRSEMNVSTLELGDSALYLCASSLGHGLNTGELFFGEGSRLTVL.

The V gene is TRBV5-1, the J gene TRBJ1-2, with D hard to call. Germline V lookup: CDR1 SGHRS, CDR2 YFSETQ. The CDR3 has 14 amino acids. Trimming took 5 bases from V and 4 from J, leaving 15 bases between them. CDR3 region: CASRPRETIYGYTF. For the CDR3, the DNA is TGCGCCAGCAGGCCACGAGAGACGATCTATGGCTACACCTTC.

Comment on this clone: Within the sample, other DNA sequences also encode this same CDR3. The chain uses TRBV12-3 or TRBV12-4 and TRBJ1-5; no definite D call. V lost 1 base and J 7 bases, leaving 8 bases between the germline ends. The CDR3 sequence is 13 residues long. As DNA, the CDR3 is TGTGCCAGCAGTTTAGGGGGAGGACAGCCCCAGCATTTT. Protein sequence: CASSLGGGQPQHF.

The V and J genes are TRBV5-4 and TRBJ2-3, with D possibly being TRBD1 (6 bases). Germline V gene data show CDR1 as SGHNT and CDR2 as YYREEE (reference sequence). This CDR3 is built from 16 residues. Between the trimmed V and J ends, which lost 3 bases and 6 bases, there was a span of 20 bases. Written as DNA, the CDR3 is TGTGCCAGCAGCTCGCCCCTAGGGGGAATAACCGATACGCAGTATTTT. This translates into CASSSPLGGITDTQYF.

The CDR3 here is CASSIVYGPGNTIYF. CDR3 DNA sequence: TGTGCCAGTAGTATAGTTTACGGTCCTGGAAACACCATATATTTT. The chain employs TRBV19 and TRBJ1-3, with D hard to call. The CDR3 extends over 15 amino acids. Germline V gives CDR1 LNHDA, CDR2 SQIVND (reference sequence). V dropped 1 base and J dropped 2 bases, with 9 bases sitting between them.

The chain is built from TRBV10-3 and TRBJ2-3, with D possibly TRBD2 on 6 matching bases. The V gene's germline CDR1 is ENHRY and CDR2 SYGVKD. Trimming cost V 2 bases and J 4 bases, with 16 bases left between them. The CDR3 extends over 16 amino acids. This CDR3 reads CAISEGLNAGSDTQYF. The CDR3 bases are TGTGCCATCAGTGAGGGCCTTAACGCGGGGTCAGATACGCAGTATTTT.